The text below deals with one TCR beta chain. The sample carries other DNA sequences with the same CDR3. Clones were sequenced by immunoSEQ multiplex PCR, and TCRdb holds only the in-frame ones, with some missing. The sample carries about half a million clones, 85% to 90% recorded once. The data belong to a study of blood T cell repertoires in COVID-19. Turning to the study itself: The United States, Italy and Spain supplied acute and convalescent COVID-19 samples.

This CDR3 region has 14 residues. Germline assignment: CDR1 LGHNA and CDR2 YNFKEQ. Between the trimmed V and J ends, which lost 1 base and 1 base, there was a span of 7 bases. The specimen was peripheral blood. The chain has TRBV4-2 and TRBJ1-1; no clear D. The clonotype originates from a man aged 18 to 35 with COVID-19, enrolled during active disease. In DNA form, the CDR3 reads TGTGCCAGCAGCCAAGCTGGGCAGAACACTGAAGCTTTCTTT. Its translation is CASSQAGQNTEAFF.